The clone carrying this T cell receptor beta chain was recorded many times. Its matching antigen is unknown. A 10-nucleotide random UMI tagged transcripts in template-switch 5'RACE cDNA synthesis. Over 180 million TCR-beta sequences from 15-18 subjects were obtained in each sequencing run. TCRdb recomputed calls from the 5' RACE reads with MiXCR, one row per CDR3 protein. The sample lists 130,000 or so distinct CDR3 sequences, around 3% seen once, with 1.3% in the top ten. Trimming stripped 4 bases from V and 3 bases from J, with 8 bases between. The CDR3 has 12 amino acids. The germline CDR1 and CDR2 sequences are SGHRS and YFSETQ. This specimen comes from a study of neurological immune-mediated disorders. Study-level results: Grouping of repertoires by phylogeny put those of 18 of 34 multiple sclerosis patients into a single related-CDR3 cluster, a possible signature.

Sequenced material: PBMCs. The rearrangement joins TRBV5-1 to TRBJ2-7, with D possibly being TRBD1 (5 bases). The sequence was collected from a woman aged 25 to 39 with multiple sclerosis. The CDR3 DNA sequence: TGCGCCAGCAGCGAGACAGACTACGAGCAGTACTTC. Amino acids: CASSETDYEQYF.